The clone carrying this TCR beta chain was observed a single time. This sample was taken from a study of CD8 T cells in Susac syndrome. The RNA input was about 0.5 to 1 ug, and it was reverse transcribed with random hexamers. From the immunoSEQ multiplex PCR reads, TCRdb called clonotypes with MiXCR, one entry per CDR3 protein. The repertoire holds 200,000 or so distinct CDR3 sequences, with nearly 95% as singletons. The sequence came from a human donor with multiple sclerosis. Sequenced material: CD4+ T cells from PBMCs.

CDR3: CSAFRDNGYEQYF. CDR3 in DNA: TGCAGTGCTTTCCGGGACAACGGCTACGAGCAGTACTTC. The chain carries TRBV20-1 and TRBJ2-7; TRBD1 is a possible D gene (6 bases). Between the trimmed V and J ends, which lost 5 bases and 3 bases, there was a span of 14 bases. From germline, CDR1 is DFQATT and CDR2 SNEGSKA (reference sequence). CDR3 size: 13 residues.